This paragraph covers one T cell receptor beta chain sequence. The CDR3 contains 13 residues. Per the germline V gene, CDR1 is SGDLS and CDR2 is YYNGEE. The V end was cut by 4 bases, the J end by 0 bases, with 5 bases between. This sample was taken from a study of blood T cell repertoires in COVID-19. Turning to the study itself: From T cells, B-cell-depleted T cells, or PBMCs came the material, which was cDNA or gDNA.

Living in 24 US areas, the participants were between roughly 18 and 95 years of age. A case of COVID-19 had been met by exposed participants within 2 weeks before study entry. Original processing methods: How many nucleated cells were present was estimated from reference gene primer amplification. Some clones are missing from TCRdb's copy, which holds only in-frame ones; the method was immunoSEQ multiplex PCR. V, J and clone size are taken as reported in that table, and D and trimming were inferred from the DNA itself. The sample has roughly 200,000 clones, about 86% seen once. The chain couples TRBV9 to TRBJ1-5; no clear D gene. What was sequenced was PBMCs or T cells enriched from blood (not recorded which). The receptor's source is a woman between 25 and 40 years old who had been exposed to COVID-19. CDR3 loop: CASSQNSNQPQHF. The CDR3 coding sequence is TGTGCCAGCAGCCAAAATAGCAATCAGCCCCAGCATTTT.